Here is one TCR beta chain with its context. Its antigen is not known. The V end lost 6 bases, the J end lost 7 bases, and 6 bases lay between the germline ends. The CDR3 is 10 residues long. Germline CDR1 MNHNS, CDR2 SASEGT. This specimen belongs to a study of OX40 agonist ivuxolimab in advanced cancers. Study details: Those treated in dose escalation had hepatocellular carcinoma, melanoma, renal cell cancer or head and neck cancer. Overall study results and limits: Mean expanded clone counts were higher in CD8+ than CD4+ T cells.

The repertoire was sequenced with immunoSEQ multiplex PCR; TCRdb's copy has only in-frame clones and lacks some. The sample shows some 80,000 clones, 94% of them seen only once. The J gene is TRBJ1-2, the V gene TRBV6-1; no clear D gene. The sequence derives from an adult with an advanced solid tumor such as melanoma, head and neck, liver or kidney cancer. Sequencing used CD4+ or CD8+ T cells sorted from blood, obtained in a trial of the OX40 agonist ivuxolimab. CDR3 loop: CASSPGGYTF. DNA for the CDR3: TGTGCCAGCAGCCCAGGTGGCTACACCTTC.